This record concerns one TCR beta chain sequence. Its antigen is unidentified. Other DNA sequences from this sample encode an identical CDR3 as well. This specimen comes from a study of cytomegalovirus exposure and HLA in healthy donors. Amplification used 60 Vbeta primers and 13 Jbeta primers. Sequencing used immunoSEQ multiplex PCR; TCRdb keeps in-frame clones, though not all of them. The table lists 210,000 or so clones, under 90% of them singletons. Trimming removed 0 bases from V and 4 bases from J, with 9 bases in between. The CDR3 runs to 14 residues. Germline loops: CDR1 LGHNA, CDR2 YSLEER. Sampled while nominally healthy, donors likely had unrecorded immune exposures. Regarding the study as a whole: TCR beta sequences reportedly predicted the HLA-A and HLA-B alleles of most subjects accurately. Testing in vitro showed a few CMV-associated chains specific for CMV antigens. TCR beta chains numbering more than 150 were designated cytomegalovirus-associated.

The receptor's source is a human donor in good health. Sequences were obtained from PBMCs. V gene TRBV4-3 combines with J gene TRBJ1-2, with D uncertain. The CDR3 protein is CASSQETVSYGYTF. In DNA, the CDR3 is TGCGCCAGCAGCCAAGAAACAGTCAGCTATGGCTACACCTTC.